The rows below give T cell receptor beta chains drawn from one sample of a study of blood T cell repertoires in COVID-19. Repertoires were generated with immunoSEQ multiplex PCR, while TCRdb's copy carries only in-frame clones and drops some. Seen here are about 120,000 clones, under 80% observed once, and the top ten hold 2% to 2.5%. The sequencing input was peripheral blood. Source of these receptors: a man between 65 and 80 years old with acute or convalescent COVID-19. Each CDR3 is given with its conserved first and last residue. D genes are given only for firm matches. The size of a clone is reported for some rows only, either as once, few or many, or as a class for expanded clones.

j_call | v_call | d_call | clone_size | cdr3_nt | cdr3_aa
TRBJ1-3 | TRBV18 | . | . | TGTGCCAGCTCACCATCGATGTGGGGGGGCGCGTCTGGAAACACCATATATTTT | CASSPSMWGGASGNTIYF
TRBJ1-6 | TRBV7-2 | . | . | TGTGCCAGCAACGGGGGGGTGGATAATTCACCCCTCCACTTT | CASNGGVDNSPLHF
TRBJ2-5 | TRBV7-7 | TRBD1 | . | TGTGCTAGCAGTCGGGACAGGGAAGAGACCCAGTACTTC | CASSRDREETQYF
TRBJ2-2 | TRBV5-1 | TRBD2 | . | TGCGCCAGCAGATGGACTAGCGGTAACACCGGGGAGCTGTTTTTT | CASRWTSGNTGELFF
TRBJ1-1 | TRBV19 | . | . | TGTGCCAGTAGTATATCCAATAGGAACACTGAAGCTTTCTTT | CASSISNRNTEAFF
TRBJ1-2 | TRBV5-1 | . | many | TGCGCCAGCAGCTTGGGAGATTCGAACTATGGCTACACCTTC | CASSLGDSNYGYTF
TRBJ1-4 | TRBV5-1 | . | . | TGCGCCAGCAGGGGAGCAACTAATGAAAAACTGTTTTTT | CASRGATNEKLFF
TRBJ1-4 | TRBV5-1 | TRBD1 | . | TGCGCCAGCAGAACCGGGACAGCAACTAATGAAAAACTGTTTTTT | CASRTGTATNEKLFF
TRBJ2-1 | TRBV7-2 | TRBD2 | . | TGTGCCAGCAGCTTACCTAGCGGGTACATACAGTTCTTC | CASSLPSGYIQFF
TRBJ2-3 | TRBV19 | . | . | TGTGCCAGTAGTTTGGGACTCGGCACAGATACGCAGTATTTT | CASSLGLGTDTQYF
TRBJ2-3 | TRBV19 | TRBD2 | . | TGTGCCAGTAGCCTTAGCGGGGTCACAGATACGCAGTATTTT | CASSLSGVTDTQYF
TRBJ1-2 | TRBV16 | TRBD1 | . | TGTGCCAGCAGCCATCCGGGACAGACTCCTAACTATGGCTACACCTTC | CASSHPGQTPNYGYTF
TRBJ1-4 | TRBV9 | TRBD1 | . | TGTGCCAGCAGCGCTGACAGGGCCATCGGTGAAAAACTGTTTTTT | CASSADRAIGEKLFF
TRBJ1-5 | TRBV3-1/TRBV3-2 | . | . | TGTGCCAGCAGCCCAACTACAGGTACCAATCAGCCCCAGCATTTT | CASSPTTGTNQPQHF
TRBJ2-1 | TRBV7-8 | TRBD1 | . | TGTGCCAGCAGCTTAGACAGGGGAACCTACAATGAGCAGTTCTTC | CASSLDRGTYNEQFF
TRBJ2-3 | TRBV30 | . | . | TGTGCCTGGAGTGTACTTAGTTTGCCAGATACGCAGTATTTT | CAWSVLSLPDTQYF
TRBJ1-6 | TRBV18 | TRBD1 | . | TGTGCCAGCTCACCGCGACAGGGGATAGAGAATTCACCCCTCCACTTT | CASSPRQGIENSPLHF
TRBJ1-1 | TRBV7-2 | TRBD1 | . | TGTGCCAGCAGCCCCAGGACAGGGGGCGTGAACACTGAAGCTTTCTTT | CASSPRTGGVNTEAFF
TRBJ1-6 | TRBV24-1 | . | . | TGTGCCACCAGTGACGGAAACCGGGGGCCCCTCCACTTT | CATSDGNRGPLHF